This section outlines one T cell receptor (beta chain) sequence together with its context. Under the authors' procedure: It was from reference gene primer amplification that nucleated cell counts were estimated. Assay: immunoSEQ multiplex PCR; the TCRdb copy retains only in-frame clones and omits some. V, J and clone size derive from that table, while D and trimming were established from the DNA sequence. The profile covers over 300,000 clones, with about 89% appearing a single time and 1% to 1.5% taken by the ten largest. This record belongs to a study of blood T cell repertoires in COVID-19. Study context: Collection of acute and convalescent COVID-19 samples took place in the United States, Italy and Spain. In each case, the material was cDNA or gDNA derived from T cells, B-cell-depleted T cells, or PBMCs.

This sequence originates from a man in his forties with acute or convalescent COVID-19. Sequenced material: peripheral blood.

CDR3 nucleotides: TGTGCCGCGGGGCCCTACGAGCAGTACTTC. Protein: CAAGPYEQYF. The genes are TRBV6-5 and TRBJ2-7, with D possibly being TRBD2 (6 bases). Trimming left V 11 bases short and J 2 bases short, with 7 bases between. Looked up from germline, CDR1 is MNHEY and CDR2 is SVGAGI. The CDR3 spans 10 residues.